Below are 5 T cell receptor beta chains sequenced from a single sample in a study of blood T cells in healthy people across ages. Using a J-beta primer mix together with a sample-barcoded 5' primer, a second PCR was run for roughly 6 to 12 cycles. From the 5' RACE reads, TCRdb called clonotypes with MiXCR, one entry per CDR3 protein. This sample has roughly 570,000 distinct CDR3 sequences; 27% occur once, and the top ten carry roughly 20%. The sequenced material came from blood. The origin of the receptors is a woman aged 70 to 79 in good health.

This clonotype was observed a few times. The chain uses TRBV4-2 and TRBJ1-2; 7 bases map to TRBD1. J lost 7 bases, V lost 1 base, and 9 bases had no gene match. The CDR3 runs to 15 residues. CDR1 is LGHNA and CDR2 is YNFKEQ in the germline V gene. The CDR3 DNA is TGTGCCAGCAGCCAAGGGGTCTCGGGGGACAGTGGCTACACCTTC. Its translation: CASSQGVSGDSGYTF.

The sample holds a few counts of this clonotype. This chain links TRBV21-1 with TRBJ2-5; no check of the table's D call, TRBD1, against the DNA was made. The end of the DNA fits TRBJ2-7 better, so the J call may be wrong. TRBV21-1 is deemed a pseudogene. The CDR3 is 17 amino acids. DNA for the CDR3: TGTGCCAGCAGCAAAGCCCCATCGGGACGGATCTCCTACGAGCAGTACTTC. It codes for CASSKAPSGRISYEQYF.

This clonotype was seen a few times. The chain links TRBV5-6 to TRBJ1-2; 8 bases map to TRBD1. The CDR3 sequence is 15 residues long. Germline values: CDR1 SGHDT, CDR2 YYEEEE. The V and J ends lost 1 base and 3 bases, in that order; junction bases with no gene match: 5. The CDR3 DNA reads TGTGCCAGCAGCTTGACAGGGGGTCTATACTATGGCTACACCTTC. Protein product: CASSLTGGLYYGYTF.

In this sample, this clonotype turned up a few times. In DNA, the CDR3 is TGCAGTGCTCCGCCCCCTCTAGCGACCGGGCTCCTAAACATTCAGTACTTC. Translated, it gives CSAPPPLATGLLNIQYF. This chain links TRBV20-1 with TRBJ2-4; TRBD2 is a possible D gene (6 bases). The germline gives CDR1 DFQATT, CDR2 SNEGSKA (reference sequence). Trimming removed 5 bases from V and 6 bases from J, with 26 bases in between. This CDR3 is built from 17 residues.

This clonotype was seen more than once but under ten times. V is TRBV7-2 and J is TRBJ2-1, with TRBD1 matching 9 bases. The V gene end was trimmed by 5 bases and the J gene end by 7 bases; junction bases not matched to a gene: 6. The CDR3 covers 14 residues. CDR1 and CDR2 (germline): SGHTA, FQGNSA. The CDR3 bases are TGTGCCAGCAGCCCCGGGACAGGGAGGAATGAGCAGTTCTTC. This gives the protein CASSPGTGRNEQFF. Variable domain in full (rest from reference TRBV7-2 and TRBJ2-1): GAGVSQSPSNKVTEKGKDVELRCDPISGHTALYWYRQSLGQGLEFLIYFQGNSAPDKSGLPSDRFSAERTGGSVSTLTIQRTQQEDSAVYLCASSPGTGRNEQFFGPGTRLTVL.